This entry lists 30 T cell receptor beta chains sequenced from one sample in a study of post-analysis software for immune sequencing data. Study-wide results and caveats: The study found TRBV5-6, TRBV5-1 and TRBV20-1 among five TRBV segments more frequent in patients than controls.

The antigens for these receptors are not known. Prepared TCR beta cDNA libraries contained unique molecular identifiers. MiXCR was run by TCRdb on the PCR reads, yielding one entry per CDR3 protein. The sample gives roughly 580,000 distinct CDR3 sequences, roughly 45% of which show up once; 1.5% to 2% is in the top ten. Material for sequencing was blood. The receptors originated from a girl aged 10-17 years with multiple sclerosis.

In nucleotides, the CDR3 is TGCGCCAGCAGCTTGGGCAGGGACGGAGAGACCCAGTACTTC. It codes for CASSLGRDGETQYF. The V and J genes are TRBV5-1 and TRBJ2-7; D could derive from TRBD1 or TRBD2 (5 bases each). The end of the DNA is better explained by TRBJ2-5, so the J call may be wrong. Per germline, CDR1 SGHRS and CDR2 YFSETQ. There are 14 residues in the CDR3.

The V gene is TRBV4-1, the J gene TRBJ2-7; unclear D gene. This CDR3 spans 14 amino acids. Deletions cut 4 bases from V and 3 bases from J, with 13 bases between. CDR1 is MGHRA and CDR2 is YSYEKL in the germline V gene. This CDR3 reads CASSLSGTLYEQYF. CDR3 sequence (DNA): TGCGCCAGCAGCCTTTCCGGCACACTCTACGAGCAGTACTTC.

This clonotype came up a few times. The V and J genes are TRBV3-1 and TRBJ2-6; D perhaps matches TRBD1 (5 bases). Trimming took off 5 bases at V and 1 base at J, with 15 bases between the two ends. The germline V gene has CDR1 LGHDT and CDR2 YNNKEL (reference sequence). This CDR3 has 17 amino acids. The CDR3 is CASSALQASSGANVLTF. Here the CDR3 DNA reads TGTGCCAGCAGCGCTCTACAGGCCTCGTCTGGGGCCAACGTCCTGACTTTC.

This clonotype appeared a few times. The chain carries TRBV5-1 and TRBJ2-1, with TRBD2 matching 13 bases. The CDR3 has 15 residues. The V gene's germline CDR1 is SGHRS and CDR2 YFSETQ. After removal of 3 bases from V and 6 bases from J, the junction contained 3 bases not matched to a gene. The CDR3 DNA follows: TGCGCCAGCAGCTGGACTAGCGGGAGTTTCAATGAGCAGTTCTTC. Amino acid sequence: CASSWTSGSFNEQFF.

This clonotype occurred a few times. V gene TRBV7-3 combines with J gene TRBJ2-3, with 7 bases that match TRBD2. This CDR3 comprises 16 residues. Germline CDR1 SGHTA, CDR2 FQGTGA. Unmatched junction bases numbered 6, after V lost 1 base and J lost 2 bases. CDR3 DNA sequence: TGTGCCAGCAGCTTAATGGGCCTAGCGGTCACAGATACGCAGTATTTT. Protein sequence: CASSLMGLAVTDTQYF. Combining the CDR3 with reference TRBV7-3 and TRBJ2-3 gives the whole variable domain GAGVSQTPSNKVTEKGKYVELRCDPISGHTALYWYRQSLGQGPEFLIYFQGTGAADDSGLPNDRFFAVRPEGSVSTLKIQRTERGDSAVYLCASSLMGLAVTDTQYFGPGTRLTVL.

V usage is TRBV20-1 and J usage is TRBJ2-1, with TRBD2 matching 7 bases. The V gene's germline CDR1 is DFQATT and CDR2 SNEGSKA (reference sequence). The length of the CDR3 is 16 residues. The ends lost 2 bases at V and 4 bases at J; junction bases unmatched: 11. This CDR3 is CSARSTRGVRYNEQFF. CDR3 nucleotides: TGCAGTGCTAGATCCACTCGGGGGGTACGATACAATGAGCAGTTCTTC.

The chain joins TRBV9 to TRBJ2-5, with D tentatively TRBD1 (5 bases). The CDR3 has 16 residues. Germline-derived CDR1 and CDR2 are SGDLS and YYNGEE. V was clipped by 0 bases and J by 5 bases, with 17 bases between them. The CDR3 sequence is CASSVGVVRQRETQYF. For the CDR3, the DNA is TGTGCCAGCAGCGTAGGGGTGGTAAGACAGAGGGAGACCCAGTACTTC. Full variable domain (remainder filled in from reference TRBV9 and TRBJ2-5): DSGVTQTPKHLITATGQRVTLRCSPRSGDLSVYWYQQSLDQGLQFLIQYYNGEERAKGNILERFSAQQFPDLHSELNLSSLELGDSALYFCASSVGVVRQRETQYFGPGTRLLVL.

V and J are TRBV2 and TRBJ1-1, with D possibly being TRBD1 (5 bases). Germline loops: CDR1 SNHLY, CDR2 FYNNEI. The CDR3 contains 15 residues. Trimming left V 3 bases short and J 1 base short, with 12 bases between. CDR3: CASSDRVGGNTEAFF. The CDR3 DNA sequence: TGTGCCAGCAGTGACAGGGTCGGAGGGAACACTGAAGCTTTCTTT. Full variable domain (rest looked up from reference TRBV2 and TRBJ1-1): EPEVTQTPSHQVTQMGQEVILRCVPISNHLYFYWYRQILGQKVEFLVSFYNNEISEKSEIFDDQFSVERPDGSNFTLKIRSTKLEDSAMYFCASSDRVGGNTEAFFGQGTRLTVV.

The chain uses TRBV20-1 and TRBJ2-5, with TRBD1 identical over 7 bases. J gave up 1 base and V 5 bases, and 10 bases lay outside the gene matches. Looked up from germline, CDR1 is DFQATT and CDR2 is SNEGSKA (reference sequence). The CDR3 length is 15 residues. The CDR3 DNA follows: TGCAGTGCTGAAACAGGCAGGGGGTTCCAAGAGACCCAGTACTTC. Translating gives CSAETGRGFQETQYF.

The V call is TRBV12-3 or TRBV12-4, the J call TRBJ2-1; D call uncertain. Deletions cut 4 bases from V and 6 bases from J, with 13 bases between. The CDR3 extends over 14 amino acids. The CDR3 nucleotides read TGTGCCAGCAGTTCGTTACGGACCCTCAATGAGCAGTTCTTC. Translating it yields CASSSLRTLNEQFF.

This clonotype showed up just once. V gene TRBV20-1 combines with J gene TRBJ2-1; perhaps TRBD2 as D (5 bases). This CDR3 is 13 amino acids long. CDR1 is DFQATT and CDR2 is SNEGSKA in the germline V gene (reference sequence). V shed 6 bases and J shed 4 bases, with 13 bases lying between them. The CDR3 DNA reads as TGCAGTGCCATCAGGACTGAGTACAATGAGCAGTTCTTC. The encoded protein is CSAIRTEYNEQFF.

This clonotype was seen only a few times. The chain recombines TRBV29-1 with TRBJ1-5, with 9 bases identical to TRBD1. Germline-derived CDR1 and CDR2 are SQVTM and ANQGSEA. This CDR3 is built from 14 residues. V dropped 4 bases and J dropped 4; count of bases not matched to a gene: 5. The CDR3 DNA reads as TGCAGCGTTGGGGGGACAGGGCAAAATCAGCCCCAGCATTTT. The encoded protein is CSVGGTGQNQPQHF.

A word on this clonotype: At one end the junction does not follow the germline gene, possibly because of a read error. This chain connects TRBV7-9 to TRBJ2-1; 10 nucleotides match TRBD2. This CDR3 has 18 residues. The germline CDR1 and CDR2 sequences are SEHNR and FQNEAQ (reference sequence). CDR3 nucleotides: TGTGCTAGCAGCTTCCCCCGACGACTAGCGGGCTCCTACAATGAGCAGTTCTTC. As protein: CASSFPRRLAGSYNEQFF.

For this clonotype: The junction and the germline gene differ at one end; a read error may be behind it. This chain joins TRBV10-3 and TRBJ2-3, with 12 bases lining up with TRBD2. Germline CDR1 is ENHRY and CDR2 is SYGVKD. The CDR3 has 17 residues. CDR3 loop: CAISEPTSGSLTDTQYF. In DNA form, the CDR3 reads TGTGCTATCAGTGAGCCGACTAGCGGGAGCCTCACAGATACGCAGTATTTT.

V usage is TRBV4-1 and J usage is TRBJ1-1, with a possible D match to TRBD1 (6 bases). V was trimmed by 0 bases and J by 2 bases, leaving 13 bases between them. Germline CDR1 MGHRA, CDR2 YSYEKL. The CDR3 totals 16 residues. CDR3 protein: CASSQEGQGGNTEAFF. The CDR3 DNA reads as TGCGCCAGCAGCCAAGAAGGTCAAGGGGGTAACACTGAAGCTTTCTTT.

J is TRBJ2-3 and V is TRBV5-4; D is perhaps TRBD1 or TRBD2 (5 bases each). Trimming left V 4 bases short and J 0 bases short, with 21 bases between. CDR3 size: 18 residues. Germline CDR1 reads SGHNT; CDR2 reads YYREEE (reference sequence). The CDR3 sequence: CASSASSGTPFSTDTQYF. CDR3 nucleotide sequence: TGTGCCAGCAGCGCCTCTAGTGGGACCCCATTTAGCACAGATACGCAGTATTTT.

This clonotype was seen only a few times. The rearrangement joins TRBV11-2 to TRBJ2-4; possibly TRBD2 for D (7 bases). The closer fit of TRBJ2-7 to the DNA end suggests the J call may be wrong. This CDR3 has 15 amino acids. Germline lookup yields CDR1 SGHAT and CDR2 FQNNGV. In DNA form, the CDR3 reads TGTGCCAGCAGCTTAAGGGGGGGGCAATCCTACGAGCAGTACTTC. Its protein product is CASSLRGGQSYEQYF.

The gene calls are TRBV9 and TRBJ2-1; possible D gene TRBD2, 6 bases. V was cut by 3 bases and J by 5 bases, with 12 bases left in between. This CDR3 comprises 14 residues. The germline V gene encodes CDR1 SGDLS and CDR2 YYNGEE. The CDR3: CASSDSGNDNEQFF. The CDR3 nucleotides read TGTGCCAGCAGCGATAGCGGAAACGACAATGAGCAGTTCTTC.

The genes are TRBV10-3 and TRBJ2-3; weak D call: TRBD2 (6 bases). This CDR3 contains 16 residues. From germline, CDR1 is ENHRY and CDR2 SYGVKD. V was pared by 0 bases and J by 0 bases, with 10 bases between. The CDR3 region is CAISESLAQSTDTQYF. In DNA, the CDR3 is TGTGCCATCAGTGAGTCTCTAGCGCAGAGCACAGATACGCAGTATTTT.

This chain joins TRBV12-3 or TRBV12-4 and TRBJ1-1, with D unclear. CDR3 length: 14 amino acids. Trimming took 6 bases from V and 4 from J, leaving 15 bases between them. The CDR3 sequence is CASRTNTRSTEAFF. CDR3 bases: TGTGCCAGCAGGACCAATACACGGAGCACTGAAGCTTTCTTT.

There are a few counts of this clonotype. The chain carries TRBV12-3 or TRBV12-4 and TRBJ2-7; D is unresolved. The V end lost 7 bases, the J end lost 3 bases, and 13 bases lay between the germline ends. CDR3 length: 13 amino acids. The CDR3 DNA reads TGTGCCAGCACGAATGCCATCAACTACGAGCAGTACTTC. It is translated as CASTNAINYEQYF.

V usage is TRBV9 and J usage is TRBJ2-1; 12 bases are a match to TRBD2. With 2 bases clipped from V and 9 bases from J, the junction kept 18 bases outside the gene matches. CDR1 and CDR2 from the germline V gene are SGDLS and YYNGEE. There are 19 residues in the CDR3. The CDR3 is CASSVEGLAGGLSNGEQFF. DNA for the CDR3: TGTGCCAGCAGCGTTGAAGGGCTAGCGGGGGGGCTTTCTAATGGTGAGCAGTTCTTC.

The V call is TRBV3-1, the J call TRBJ1-2; D is ambiguous. From germline, CDR1 is LGHDT and CDR2 YNNKEL (reference sequence). V was clipped by 3 bases and J by 0 bases, with 5 bases between them. The CDR3 runs 13 residues. This CDR3 is CASSQVANYGYTF. As DNA, the CDR3 is TGTGCCAGCAGCCAGGTCGCTAACTATGGCTACACCTTC.

The rearrangement joins TRBV12-3 or TRBV12-4 to TRBJ2-2; 8 positions agree with TRBD1. V dropped 7 bases and J dropped 6; count of bases not matched to a gene: 10. This CDR3 is built from 15 residues. This CDR3 is CASNGPQGAAGELFF. CDR3 coding DNA: TGTGCCAGCAACGGTCCCCAGGGGGCTGCCGGGGAGCTGTTTTTT.

This clonotype was picked up a small number of times. The V and J genes are TRBV7-2 and TRBJ2-3; 9 bases agree with TRBD2. This CDR3 contains 17 residues. Trimming cost V 0 bases and J 4 bases; bases outside gene matches: 8. Germline V gene data show CDR1 as SGHTA and CDR2 as FQGNSA. CDR3 in DNA: TGTGCCAGCAGCTTAGCTGGGTCTAGCGGGATGGCAGATACGCAGTATTTT. This codes for CASSLAGSSGMADTQYF.

A few counts support this clonotype. The genes are TRBV20-1 and TRBJ2-7, with TRBD2 matching over 10 bases. The CDR3 covers 12 residues. Losses at the gene ends were 7 bases for V and 7 bases for J; bases not matched to a gene: 7. Germline CDR1 DFQATT, CDR2 SNEGSKA (reference sequence). CDR3 region: CSGLAGAGEQYF. In DNA form, the CDR3 reads TGCAGTGGGCTAGCGGGAGCGGGGGAGCAGTACTTC.

This clonotype was counted only a few times. V is TRBV29-1 and J is TRBJ2-1; the match to TRBD2 covers 9 bases. The CDR3 runs 15 residues. CDR1 and CDR2 (germline): SQVTM, ANQGSEA. V lost 5 bases and J lost 7; bases outside the gene matches: 12. The CDR3 loop is CSVPYFAGGRNEQFF. The DNA of the CDR3 is TGCAGCGTTCCCTACTTCGCGGGAGGGCGGAATGAGCAGTTCTTC.

The chain couples TRBV29-1 to TRBJ2-7, with 10 bases aligning to TRBD1. The CDR3 contains 13 residues. V dropped 4 bases and J dropped 3; count of bases not matched to a gene: 3. In germline, CDR1 is SQVTM, CDR2 ANQGSEA. CDR3 region: CSVGGTGVYEQYF. The CDR3 DNA sequence: TGCAGCGTTGGGGGGACAGGGGTCTACGAGCAGTACTTC.

Notes on this clonotype: The junction shows a germline mismatch at one end, possibly a read error. The genes are TRBV20-1 and TRBJ2-1; 12 nucleotides match TRBD2. The CDR3 length is 16 residues. CDR1 and CDR2 from the germline V gene are DFQATT and SNEGSKA (reference sequence). CDR3 nucleotides: TGCAGTGCTCCCACTAGCGGGAGGAGCTCCTACAATGAGCAGTGCTTC. Its translation: CSAPTSGRSSYNEQCF.

The chain links TRBV12-3 or TRBV12-4 to TRBJ1-2, with D unresolved. CDR3 length equals 13 residues. The V gene lost 3 bases and the J gene lost 8 bases, with 13 bases spanning the gap. The CDR3 DNA is TGTGCCAGCAGTTTGGAAACACTCTACGGCTACACCTTC. This sequence encodes CASSLETLYGYTF.